One and the same sample provided the 13 T cell receptor beta chains below, sequenced in a study of control samples from healthy donors and cancer patients. TCRdb's table, derived via immunoSEQ multiplex PCR, lists solely in-frame clones and lacks some. The sample gives more than 85,000 clones, 88% of which show up once; around 3.5% is in the top ten. Sequences were obtained from PBMCs. All receptors derive from a woman aged 60 to 75 with lung cancer.

The V and J genes are TRBV24-1 and TRBJ2-1, with a tentative D call TRBD2 (6 bases). CDR1 KGHDR and CDR2 SFDVKD come from the germline V gene. The CDR3 totals 15 residues. V dropped 4 bases and J dropped 1 base, with 10 bases sitting between them. CDR3 amino acids: CATSEARGSYNEQFF. The CDR3 region has the DNA TGTGCCACCAGTGAGGCCCGGGGGTCCTACAATGAGCAGTTCTTC.

This clone was picked up a small number of times. J is TRBJ1-1 and V is TRBV18; D remains unclear. With 2 bases removed from V and 2 bases from J, the gap between germline ends came to 12 bases. The CDR3 totals 15 residues. The germline V gene encodes CDR1 KGHSH and CDR2 LQKENI. The CDR3 region is CASSPVGQENTEAFF. As DNA, the CDR3 is TGTGCCAGCTCACCAGTTGGGCAGGAAAACACTGAAGCTTTCTTT. The variable domain in full, completed from reference TRBV18 and TRBJ1-1, reads NAGVMQNPRHLVRRRGQEARLRCSPMKGHSHVYWYRQLPEEGLKFMVYLQKENIIDESGMPKERFSAEFPKEGPSILRIQQVVRGDSAAYFCASSPVGQENTEAFFGQGTRLTVV.

As DNA, the CDR3 is TGTGCCAGCAGCCAAGCCGCGGTGTCAGTAAGGTTCTTC. Encoded protein: CASSQAAVSVRFF. The rearrangement uses TRBV3-1 (or the pseudogene TRBV3-2) and TRBJ2-1; unclear D gene. Germline values: CDR1 LGHDT, CDR2 YNNKEL (reference sequence). Trimming removed 1 base from V and 15 bases from J, with 16 bases in between. The CDR3 runs 13 residues.

The chain couples TRBV3-1 (or the pseudogene TRBV3-2) to TRBJ1-3; tentative D call: TRBD1 (6 bases). CDR1 is LGHDT and CDR2 is YNNKEL in the germline V gene (reference sequence). Trimming cost V 4 bases and J 0 bases, with 13 bases left between them. This CDR3 comprises 16 residues. The CDR3 reads CASSRDGTNSGNTIYF. The CDR3 nucleotides are TGTGCCAGCAGCCGCGACGGGACAAACTCTGGAAACACCATATATTTT.

The sample holds one count of this clone. The rearrangement joins TRBV29-1 to TRBJ2-1; D possibly corresponds to TRBD2 (7 bases). V shed 7 bases and J shed 0 bases, with 10 bases lying between them. Germline values: CDR1 SQVTM, CDR2 ANQGSEA. This CDR3 contains 13 residues. The CDR3 here is CSEGGNSYNEQFF. The DNA of the CDR3 is TGCAGCGAGGGGGGGAACTCCTACAATGAGCAGTTCTTC.

CDR3 DNA: TGCGCCAGCAGATCGGCCCCCAGGGGAGGCTACACCTTC. Translated: CASRSAPRGGYTF. The V and J genes are TRBV5-1 and TRBJ1-2, with D maybe TRBD1 (6 bases). V was pared by 5 bases and J by 8 bases, with 16 bases between. The length of the CDR3 is 13 residues. Germline loops: CDR1 SGHRS, CDR2 YFSETQ.

The chain links TRBV5-1 to TRBJ2-3; TRBD2 might be the D (5 bases). The CDR3 length is 13 residues. Germline loops: CDR1 SGHRS, CDR2 YFSETQ. V was shortened by 4 bases and J by 8 bases, with 14 bases between the two germline ends. The CDR3 DNA follows: TGCGCCAGCAGCGTGACGGAGGCAGGTACGCAGTATTTT. Protein product: CASSVTEAGTQYF.

The chain combines TRBV4-1 with TRBJ2-3; TRBD2 matches 12 bases. Germline V gives CDR1 MGHRA, CDR2 YSYEKL. With V trimmed by 1 base and J by 5 bases, 13 bases remained unmatched. The CDR3 runs to 19 residues. This chain's CDR3 is CASSQASLRLAGVRDTQYF. The CDR3 DNA reads as TGCGCCAGCAGCCAAGCGTCCTTAAGACTAGCGGGAGTCAGAGATACGCAGTATTTT.

The chain couples TRBV5-1 to TRBJ2-5, with 7 bases that match TRBD2. The V segment lost 4 bases and the J segment 6 bases; nucleotides outside the gene matches: 12. Germline V lookup: CDR1 SGHRS, CDR2 YFSETQ. The CDR3 sequence is 15 residues long. DNA of the CDR3: TGCGCCAGCAGCCCAACCGGCGGGAGACTGAAGACCCAGTACTTC. The encoded protein is CASSPTGGRLKTQYF.

The chain has TRBV7-2 and TRBJ1-3, with 7 bases that match TRBD1. Looked up from germline, CDR1 is SGHTA and CDR2 is FQGNSA. The CDR3 totals 17 residues. The V gene end was trimmed by 5 bases and the J gene end by 0 bases; junction bases not matched to a gene: 10. The CDR3 reads CASSPLGQPFSGNTIYF. The CDR3 coding sequence is TGTGCCAGCAGCCCGCTGGGACAGCCCTTCTCTGGAAACACCATATATTTT. The whole variable domain, filled in from reference TRBV7-2 and TRBJ1-3, reads GAGVSQSPSNKVTEKGKDVELRCDPISGHTALYWYRQSLGQGLEFLIYFQGNSAPDKSGLPSDRFSAERTGGSVSTLTIQRTQQEDSAVYLCASSPLGQPFSGNTIYFGEGSWLTVV.

The chain combines TRBV21-1 with TRBJ1-1; the table's D gene call, TRBD1, was not cross checked with the DNA. TRBV21-1 has pseudogene status. The CDR3 loop spans 18 amino acids. CDR3 bases: TGTGCCAGCAGCAAAGATGGGACAGGGATTAAGGGGGGCACTGAAGCTTTCTTT. It yields the protein CASSKDGTGIKGGTEAFF.

The chain has TRBV14 and TRBJ1-3; TRBD1 agrees at 7 bases. The CDR3 sequence is 19 residues long. The V segment lost 0 bases and the J segment 0 bases; nucleotides outside the gene matches: 11. The germline V gene has CDR1 SGHDN and CDR2 FVKESK. The CDR3 is CASSQDGGDSIFSGNTIYF. The CDR3 DNA sequence: TGTGCCAGCAGCCAAGATGGGGGGGACAGCATCTTCTCTGGAAACACCATATATTTT.

This chain connects TRBV5-1 to TRBJ2-2; D ambiguous. Per the germline V gene, CDR1 is SGHRS and CDR2 is YFSETQ. This CDR3 comprises 16 residues. The V and J ends lost 5 bases and 5 bases respectively, with 19 bases between them. CDR3 residues: CASSYLTGGGTGELFF. As DNA, the CDR3 is TGCGCCAGCAGTTACCTGACCGGCGGTGGGACCGGGGAGCTGTTTTTT.